The present T cell receptor beta chain was sequenced within a study of cytomegalovirus exposure and HLA in healthy donors. At the level of the study: It was reported in a later analysis that the same platform had been used for the 120 or so validation repertoires as for the 666 first-cohort repertoires. General study findings and limits: The dataset shows that most TCR sequences were rare, while some public TCRs occurred in many donors. The study put around 180 TCR beta chains on its list as cytomegalovirus-associated.

Data came from immunoSEQ multiplex PCR; TCRdb stores just in-frame clones and leaves some out. The table records over 200,000 clones, about 91% of them present only once. CDR3 length equals 15 residues. J lost 5 bases, V lost 4 bases, and 4 bases had no gene match. Germline V gene sequence: CDR1 MNHEY, CDR2 SMNVEV (reference sequence). As regards this clone: Its antigen remains unknown.

The rearrangement uses TRBV27 and TRBJ2-1, with TRBD1 identical over 11 bases. This TCR came from a woman aged 18-29 years in good health and CMV-seronegative. The material sequenced was PBMCs. The DNA of the CDR3 is TGTGCCAGCAGTTCGCCGGGACAGGGGGACAATGAGCAGTTCTTC. Its translation is CASSSPGQGDNEQFF.